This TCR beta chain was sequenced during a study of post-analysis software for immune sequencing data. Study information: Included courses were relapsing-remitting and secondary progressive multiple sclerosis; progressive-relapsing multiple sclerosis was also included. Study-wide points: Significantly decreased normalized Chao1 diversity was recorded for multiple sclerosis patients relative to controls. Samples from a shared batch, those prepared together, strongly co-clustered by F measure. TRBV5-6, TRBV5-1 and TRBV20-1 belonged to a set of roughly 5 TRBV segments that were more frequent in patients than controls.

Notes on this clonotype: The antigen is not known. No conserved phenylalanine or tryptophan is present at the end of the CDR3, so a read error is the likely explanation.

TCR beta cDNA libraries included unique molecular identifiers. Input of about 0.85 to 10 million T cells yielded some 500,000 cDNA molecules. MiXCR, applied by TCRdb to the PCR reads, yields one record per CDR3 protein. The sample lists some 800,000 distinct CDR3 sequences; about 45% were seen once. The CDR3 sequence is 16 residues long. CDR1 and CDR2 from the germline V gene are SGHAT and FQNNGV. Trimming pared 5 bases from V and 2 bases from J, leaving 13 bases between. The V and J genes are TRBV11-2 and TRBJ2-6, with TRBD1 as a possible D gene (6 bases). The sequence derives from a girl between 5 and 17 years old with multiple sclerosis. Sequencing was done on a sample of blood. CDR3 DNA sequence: TGTGCCAGCAGCACGATCAGGGGTGCTGGGGCCAACGTCCTGACTTGC. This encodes CASSTIRGAGANVLTC.